A single sample is the source of the 17 T cell receptor beta chains below, sequenced in a study of neurological immune-mediated disorders (dated by TCRdb to between 2018 and 2021). Library preparation was by 5' RACE. Data came from an Illumina HiSeq 2500. TCRdb reprocessing: public reads trimmed at Q25 with fastp, clones called with MiXCR, in-frame beta chains kept. Identical CDR3 protein sequences are pooled into one entry, listed with their most common genes and DNA. The sample contains fewer than 90,000 distinct CDR3 sequences, approximately 5.2% of them found a single time. The leading ten clones occupy roughly 7.4% of the sample. Sequencing was done on a sample of PBMCs. The receptors stem from a young man with multiple sclerosis.

Many counts were recorded for this clonotype. The gene calls are TRBV5-1 and TRBJ1-1, with D possibly matching TRBD1 (5 bases). V was pared by 0 bases and J by 2 bases, with 14 bases between. The CDR3 loop spans 16 amino acids. Germline V gene data show CDR1 as SGHRS and CDR2 as YFSETQ. In DNA, the CDR3 is TGCGCCAGCAGCTTGGGGGGGAGGATGGCTAACACTGAAGCTTTCTTT. The encoded protein is CASSLGGRMANTEAFF.

This clonotype was recorded at least ten times. V is TRBV6-5 and J is TRBJ2-7; D possibly uses TRBD1 or TRBD2 (6 bases each). This CDR3 has 14 amino acids. Trimming removed 7 bases at V and 5 bases at J, with 18 bases between. Germline CDR1 and CDR2: MNHEY and SVGAGI. The CDR3 DNA reads as TGTGCCAGCATCCCCCTGGGCGGGACACACGAGCAGTACTTC. Residues: CASIPLGGTHEQYF.

V is TRBV3-1 and J is TRBJ2-7, with 9 nucleotides matching TRBD1. The V gene's germline CDR1 is LGHDT and CDR2 YNNKEL (reference sequence). This CDR3 contains 12 residues. V was pared by 5 bases and J by 5 bases, with 1 base of the junction left unmatched. CDR3: CASSWDRDEQYF. The CDR3 region has the DNA TGTGCCAGCAGCTGGGACAGGGACGAGCAGTACTTC.

This clonotype occurred a few times. The chain uses TRBV12-3 or TRBV12-4 and TRBJ1-4; D gene ambiguous. V lost 9 bases and J 1 base, leaving 21 bases between the germline ends. This CDR3 region has 17 residues. The CDR3 here is CASTLTGVGETNEKLFF. CDR3 nucleotides: TGTGCCAGTACTCTCACCGGCGTCGGGGAAACTAATGAAAAACTGTTTTTT.

This clonotype came up many times. This chain links TRBV7-3 with TRBJ2-2; D may be TRBD1 (5 bases). Germline lookup yields CDR1 SGHTA and CDR2 FQGTGA. This CDR3 has 16 amino acids. V lost 3 bases to trimming and J lost 4 bases, with 15 bases between them. The CDR3 bases are TGTGCCAGCAGCTTTACGACCAGGGTGGGCACCGGGGAGCTGTTTTTT. It translates to CASSFTTRVGTGELFF.

In this sample, this clonotype turned up many times. As DNA, the CDR3 is TGTGCCAGCGGTGCAGGGGGCCAGGACGAGCAGTACTTC. This sequence encodes CASGAGGQDEQYF. V gene TRBV7-9 combines with J gene TRBJ2-7; 8 nucleotides agree with TRBD1. Germline V gene data show CDR1 as SEHNR and CDR2 as FQNEAQ (reference sequence). J lost 5 bases, V lost 8 bases, and 8 bases had no gene match. CDR3 length: 13 amino acids.

Concerning this clonotype: Possible read error: a much larger clone is one base away. The conserved final phenylalanine or tryptophan is absent from the CDR3, which likely points to a read error. The chain employs TRBV3-1 and TRBJ2-5, with D unresolved. Germline-derived CDR1 and CDR2 are LGHDT and YNNKEL (reference sequence). V was pared by 3 bases and J by 1 base, with 6 bases between. The CDR3 loop spans 13 amino acids. The CDR3 here is CASSQVPQETQYL. Here the CDR3 DNA reads TGTGCCAGCAGCCAGGTACCCCAAGAGACCCAGTACTTA.

This clonotype was recorded many times. The chain is built from TRBV6-2 or TRBV6-3 and TRBJ2-1; weak D call: TRBD1 (5 bases). This CDR3 spans 15 amino acids. The V gene lost 8 bases and the J gene lost 3 bases, with 17 bases spanning the gap. Germline V gives CDR1 MNHEY, CDR2 SVGEGT. The CDR3 DNA reads as TGTGCCAGCCAGAGAAGGACATTGAGCTACAATGAGCAGTTCTTC. This codes for CASQRRTLSYNEQFF.

At least ten counts were recorded for this clonotype. This rearrangement joins TRBV15 to TRBJ2-3, with D unresolved. The CDR3 consists of 14 residues. The V end lost 0 bases, the J end lost 5 bases, and 9 bases lay between the germline ends. Germline CDR1 and CDR2: LNHNV and YYDKDF (reference sequence). The CDR3 DNA is TGTGCCACCAGCAGAGAGGCAGCAGAAGATACGCAGTATTTT. Translating gives CATSREAAEDTQYF.

This clonotype has ten or more counts. The CDR3: CASSSNRDQPQHF. The CDR3 coding sequence is TGTGCCAGCAGTAGCAACAGGGACCAGCCCCAGCATTTT. V is TRBV12-3 or TRBV12-4 and J is TRBJ1-5, with D tentatively TRBD1 (6 bases). CDR3 length: 13 residues. The germline V and J ends were trimmed by 5 bases and 7 bases, with 12 bases remaining between them.

This clonotype occurred many times. J is TRBJ2-1 and V is TRBV11-2; D not certain. Germline V lookup: CDR1 SGHAT, CDR2 FQNNGV. V gave up 0 bases and J gave up 12 bases, with 12 bases separating them. The CDR3 has 13 amino acids. The CDR3 DNA is TGTGCCAGCAGCTTAGAGGTAGCATCTGCGCAGTTCTTC. Its protein is CASSLEVASAQFF.

J is TRBJ2-1 and V is TRBV7-2, with TRBD2 identical over 8 bases. The CDR3 totals 15 residues. With 3 bases clipped from V and 1 base from J, the junction kept 2 bases outside the gene matches. CDR1 SGHTA and CDR2 FQGNSA come from the germline V gene. CDR3 nucleotides: TGTGCCAGCAGCTTGGGGACTAGATCCTACAATGAGCAGTTCTTC. Amino acids: CASSLGTRSYNEQFF. The variable domain in full, completed from reference TRBV7-2 and TRBJ2-1, reads GAGVSQSPSNKVTEKGKDVELRCDPISGHTALYWYRQSLGQGLEFLIYFQGNSAPDKSGLPSDRFSAERTGGSVSTLTIQRTQQEDSAVYLCASSLGTRSYNEQFFGPGTRLTVL.

This clonotype was counted ten times or more. The gene calls are TRBV6-5 and TRBJ1-5, with D perhaps TRBD1 (6 bases). CDR1 is MNHEY, CDR2 SVGAGI, per germline. Trimming removed 6 bases from V and 2 bases from J, with 8 bases in between. This CDR3 region has 13 residues. The CDR3 region is CASRRTGNQPQHF. The DNA of the CDR3 is TGTGCCAGCAGAAGGACAGGCAATCAGCCCCAGCATTTT.

This clonotype was recorded at least ten times. The chain links TRBV7-2 to TRBJ2-1, with 8 positions matching TRBD1. CDR1 SGHTA and CDR2 FQGNSA come from the germline V gene. V trimming: 1 base; J trimming: 3 bases; junction bases outside the gene matches: 5. The CDR3 runs to 16 residues. CDR3 in DNA: TGTGCCAGCAGCTTAGTAGCAGGGACAGGCTACAATGAGCAGTTCTTC. It codes for CASSLVAGTGYNEQFF.

This clonotype appeared many times. J is TRBJ2-3 and V is TRBV5-1; 14 bases fit TRBD2. Looked up from germline, CDR1 is SGHRS and CDR2 is YFSETQ. This CDR3 region has 18 residues. V trimming: 0 bases; J trimming: 0 bases; junction bases outside the gene matches: 3. CDR3 amino acids: CASSLVGLAGGSTDTQYF. Written as DNA, the CDR3 is TGCGCCAGCAGCTTGGTCGGACTAGCGGGGGGTAGCACAGATACGCAGTATTTT.

This clonotype was detected ten times or more. CDR3: CAGTGEMAHEQFF. The CDR3 DNA follows: TGCGCCGGGACAGGGGAGATGGCTCATGAGCAGTTCTTC. The chain recombines TRBV5-1 with TRBJ2-1, with 10 bases that match TRBD1. CDR1 and CDR2 from the germline V gene are SGHRS and YFSETQ. V shed 10 bases, J shed 8 bases, and the junction held 9 bases outside the gene matches. The CDR3 extends over 13 amino acids.

This clonotype has only a few counts. This chain links TRBV27 with TRBJ2-7, with 12 bases that match TRBD1. J was trimmed by 3 bases and V by 6 bases; bases with no gene match: 6. The CDR3 sequence is 15 residues long. Germline V gives CDR1 MNHEY, CDR2 SMNVEV (reference sequence). Written as DNA, the CDR3 is TGTGCCAGCAGGTCCGGGACAGGGGGCCGCTACGAGCAGTACTTC. Translating it yields CASRSGTGGRYEQYF.